This T cell receptor (beta chain) was identified in a study of T cell responses to AZD1222 COVID-19 vaccine. In the study overall: Second-dose timings of about 4 or about 12 weeks were pooled. Study results and caveats: Close to half of spike-specific TCRs reportedly recognize unmutated variant regions. The sample set comprised mostly white British donors with more females, and clonal diversity was possibly underestimated. Spike-specific TCR breadth rose after two AZD1222 doses, and depth rose as well.

The germline gives CDR1 KGHSH, CDR2 LQKENI. Germline trimming cut 3 bases from V and 4 bases from J; bases unmatched to any gene: 8. The CDR3 is 16 residues long. The assay was immunoSEQ multiplex PCR, and TCRdb's table has in-frame clones only and misses some. The table includes 100,000 to 150,000 clones, roughly 90% detected once. Comment on this clone: Its antigen is unidentified.

The sequence was obtained from an adult in good health. This rearrangement joins TRBV18 to TRBJ2-7, with TRBD2 matching over 11 bases. The source material was peripheral blood, sampled on day 0 of AZD1222 vaccination. CDR3 sequence (DNA): TGTGCCAGCTCACCCCTAGCGGGAGGCGGAGGGTACGAGCAGTACTTC. It is translated as CASSPLAGGGGYEQYF.